This record looks at one TCR beta chain sequence and its context. The sample comes from a study of T cell changes during pregnancy in multiple sclerosis. The CDR3 contains 14 residues. Germline loops: CDR1 SQVTM, CDR2 ANQGSEA. V lost 7 bases and J lost 1; bases outside the gene matches: 10. Generated by immunoSEQ multiplex PCR, the TCRdb table keeps only in-frame clones and is missing some. The sample holds 50,000 to 75,000 clones, roughly 91% seen once. This material consisted of peripheral blood, taken in the third trimester of pregnancy. This sequence was found in a female donor in good health, enrolled as a control in a pregnancy study. V is TRBV29-1 and J is TRBJ2-7, with TRBD1 identical over 7 bases. CDR3 sequence reads: CSALPGTASYEQYF. CDR3 DNA: TGCAGCGCCCTTCCTGGGACAGCGTCCTACGAGCAGTACTTC.